These 4 T cell receptor beta chains share one sample of origin, sequenced in a study of blood T cell repertoires in COVID-19. The method was immunoSEQ multiplex PCR; TCRdb's version includes in-frame clones alone and lacks a portion of them. There are about 210,000 clones in the sample; approximately 85% occur only once, and about 5.6% lies in the top ten. Source material: peripheral blood. The source of these receptors is a woman in her seventies with COVID-19, enrolled during active disease.

The rearrangement joins TRBV28 to TRBJ2-1; a possible D gene is TRBD1 (6 bases). Per the germline V gene, CDR1 is MDHEN and CDR2 is SYDVKM. The CDR3 is made up of 16 amino acids. The V end was cut by 3 bases, the J end by 8 bases, with 20 bases between. Here the CDR3 DNA reads TGTGCCAGCAGTTTCCCAGGGGCTTATACGATCGATGAGCAGTTCTTC. The encoded protein is CASSFPGAYTIDEQFF.

CDR3 sequence reads: CASSEGGRAYEQYF. CDR3 coding DNA: TGTGCCAGCAGCGAGGGCGGGAGGGCCTACGAGCAGTACTTC. The J gene is TRBJ2-7, the V gene TRBV7-9; TRBD2 aligns across 9 bases. Looked up from germline, CDR1 is SEHNR and CDR2 is FQNEAQ (reference sequence). V shed 5 bases, J shed 2 bases, and the junction held 4 bases outside the gene matches. The length of the CDR3 is 14 residues.

The chain carries TRBV29-1 and TRBJ1-1; TRBD1 agrees at 7 bases. This CDR3 region has 13 residues. Losses at the gene ends were 2 bases for V and 4 bases for J; bases not matched to a gene: 4. CDR1 is SQVTM, CDR2 ANQGSEA, per germline. The CDR3 loop reads CSVERGLPTEAFF. In DNA form, the CDR3 reads TGCAGCGTTGAAAGGGGGCTACCCACTGAAGCTTTCTTT.

This rearrangement joins TRBV7-6 to TRBJ2-7; D not certain. Germline CDR1 SGHVS, CDR2 FNYEAQ. Trimming took off 2 bases at V and 0 bases at J, with 8 bases between the two ends. The CDR3 loop spans 14 amino acids. The CDR3 loop is CASSLQANSYEQYF. As DNA, the CDR3 is TGTGCCAGCAGCTTACAGGCTAACTCCTACGAGCAGTACTTC.